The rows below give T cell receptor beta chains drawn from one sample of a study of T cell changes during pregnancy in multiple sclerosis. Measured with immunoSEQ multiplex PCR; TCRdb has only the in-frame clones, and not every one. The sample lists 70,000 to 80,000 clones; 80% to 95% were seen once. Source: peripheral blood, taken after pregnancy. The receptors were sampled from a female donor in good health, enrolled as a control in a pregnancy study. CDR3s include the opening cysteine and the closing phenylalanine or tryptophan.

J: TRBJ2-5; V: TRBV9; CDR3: CASSVGDQETQYF
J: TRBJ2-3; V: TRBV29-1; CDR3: CIGGSVADTQYF
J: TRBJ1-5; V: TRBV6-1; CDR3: CATREGSRNQPQHF
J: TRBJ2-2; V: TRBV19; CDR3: CASSPPGGENTGELFF
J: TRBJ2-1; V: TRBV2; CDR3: CASTPRTSGGEQFF
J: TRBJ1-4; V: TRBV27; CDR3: CASAPGSTNEKLFF
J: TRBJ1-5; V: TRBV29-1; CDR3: CSATGLNQPQHF
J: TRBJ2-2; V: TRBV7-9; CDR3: CASSWQAGAGELFF
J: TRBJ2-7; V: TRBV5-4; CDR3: CASSPDGEGYEQYF
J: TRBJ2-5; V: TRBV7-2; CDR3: CASSEGGYQETQYF
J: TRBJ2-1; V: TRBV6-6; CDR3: CATYRGGASNEQFF
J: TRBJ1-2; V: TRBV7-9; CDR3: CASSLEVAYGYTF
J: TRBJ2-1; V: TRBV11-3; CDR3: CASSFRSGNEQFF
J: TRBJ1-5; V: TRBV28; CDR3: CASSPGSSNQPQHF
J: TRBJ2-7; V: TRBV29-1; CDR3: CSVEVAGYEQYF
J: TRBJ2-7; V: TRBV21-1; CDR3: CASRGSFAEQYF
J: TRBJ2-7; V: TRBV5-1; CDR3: CASSFGLAGEYEQYF
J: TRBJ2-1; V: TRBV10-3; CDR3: CAIHGKMVHEQFF
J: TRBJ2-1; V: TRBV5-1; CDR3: CASIISGQGRDNEQFF
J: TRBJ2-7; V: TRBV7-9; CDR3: CASSHTQRGRYEQYF
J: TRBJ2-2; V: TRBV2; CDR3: CASSYGQGPNTGELFF
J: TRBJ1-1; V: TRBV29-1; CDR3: CSVEAGGTEAFF
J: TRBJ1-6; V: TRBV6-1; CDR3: CASSLIGHSNSPLHF
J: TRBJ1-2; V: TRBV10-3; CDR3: CAINPEWGRGGYTF
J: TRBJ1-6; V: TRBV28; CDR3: CASSPPGTGGITLHF
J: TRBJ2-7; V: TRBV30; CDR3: CAWSYTSLEQYF